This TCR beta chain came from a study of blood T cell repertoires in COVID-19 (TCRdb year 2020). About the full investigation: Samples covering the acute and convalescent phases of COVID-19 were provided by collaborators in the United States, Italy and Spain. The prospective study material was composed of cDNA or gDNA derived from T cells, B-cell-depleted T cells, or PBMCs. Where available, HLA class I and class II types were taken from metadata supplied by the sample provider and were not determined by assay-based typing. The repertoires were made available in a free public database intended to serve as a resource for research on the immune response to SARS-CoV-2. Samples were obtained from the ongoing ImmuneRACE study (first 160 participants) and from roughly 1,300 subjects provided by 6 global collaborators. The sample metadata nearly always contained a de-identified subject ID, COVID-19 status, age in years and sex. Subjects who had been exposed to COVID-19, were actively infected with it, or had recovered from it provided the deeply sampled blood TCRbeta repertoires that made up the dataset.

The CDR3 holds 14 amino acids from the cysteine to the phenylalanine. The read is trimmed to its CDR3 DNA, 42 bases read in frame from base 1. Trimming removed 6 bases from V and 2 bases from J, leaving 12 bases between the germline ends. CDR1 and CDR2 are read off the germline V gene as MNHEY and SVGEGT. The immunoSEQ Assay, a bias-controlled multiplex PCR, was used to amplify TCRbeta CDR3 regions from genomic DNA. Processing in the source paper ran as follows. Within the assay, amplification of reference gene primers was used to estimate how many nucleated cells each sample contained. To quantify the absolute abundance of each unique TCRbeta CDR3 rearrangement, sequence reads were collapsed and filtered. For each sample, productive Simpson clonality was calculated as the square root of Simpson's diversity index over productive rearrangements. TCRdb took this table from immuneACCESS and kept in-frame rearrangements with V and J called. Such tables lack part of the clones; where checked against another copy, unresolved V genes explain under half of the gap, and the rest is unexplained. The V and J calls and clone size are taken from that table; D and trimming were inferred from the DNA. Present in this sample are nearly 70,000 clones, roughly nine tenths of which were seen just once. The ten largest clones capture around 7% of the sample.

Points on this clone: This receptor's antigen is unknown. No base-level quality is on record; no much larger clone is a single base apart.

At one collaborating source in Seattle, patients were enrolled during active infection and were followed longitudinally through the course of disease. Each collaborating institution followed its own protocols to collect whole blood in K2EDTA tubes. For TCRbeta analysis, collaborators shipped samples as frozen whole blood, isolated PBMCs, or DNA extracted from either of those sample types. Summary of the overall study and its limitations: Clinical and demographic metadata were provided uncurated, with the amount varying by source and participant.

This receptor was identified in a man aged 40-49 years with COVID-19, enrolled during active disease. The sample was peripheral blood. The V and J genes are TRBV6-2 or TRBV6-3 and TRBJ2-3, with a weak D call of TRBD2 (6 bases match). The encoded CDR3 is CASSRLDFTDTQYF. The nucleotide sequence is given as TGTGCCAGCAGCCGACTAGATTTCACAGATACGCAGTATTTT.